The clone carrying this T cell receptor beta chain appeared many times. Its antigen is currently unknown. TCRdb recomputed calls from the reads with MiXCR, one row per CDR3 protein. This sample has 250,000 to 400,000 distinct CDR3 sequences, with around 25% found just once. The data were obtained in a study of T cell repertoires in cytomegalovirus infection. For the study at large: Used in the study were CMV epitopes, some recently identified and HLA-C-restricted, others well-studied and HLA-B-restricted.

CDR1 and CDR2 (germline): SGHAT, FQNNGV. V trimming: 0 bases; J trimming: 7 bases; junction bases outside the gene matches: 2. This CDR3 is built from 14 residues. Study-wide points: Ex vivo, HLA-C-restricted CMV-specific TCR beta clonotypes prevailed over the rest of the response. Summed frequency of shared TCR beta families picked out CMV carriers who also had the relevant HLA.

The origin of this receptor is a human donor in good health (CMV status not recorded). Some clones in this sample may be carry-over from other donors' samples. V and J are TRBV11-2 and TRBJ2-1; 8 nucleotides align to TRBD2. The material was cultured PBMCs, obtained from culture after CMV antigen stimulation. The CDR3 DNA reads TGTGCCAGCAGCTTAGATCGGGGGGGTAATGAGCAGTTCTTC. Translation gives CASSLDRGGNEQFF.